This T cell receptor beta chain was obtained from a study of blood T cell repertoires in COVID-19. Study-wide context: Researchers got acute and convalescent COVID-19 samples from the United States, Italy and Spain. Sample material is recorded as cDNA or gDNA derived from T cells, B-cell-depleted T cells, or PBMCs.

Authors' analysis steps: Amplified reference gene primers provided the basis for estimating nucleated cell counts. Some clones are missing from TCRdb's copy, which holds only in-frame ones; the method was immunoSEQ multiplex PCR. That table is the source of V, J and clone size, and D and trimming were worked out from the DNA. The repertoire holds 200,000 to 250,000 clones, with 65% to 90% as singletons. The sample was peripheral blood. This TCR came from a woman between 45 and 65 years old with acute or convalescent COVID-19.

CDR3 DNA: TGTGCCAGCAGCTCGACAGGGGGGAACACAGATACGCAGTATTTT. Its protein product is CASSSTGGNTDTQYF. The chain combines TRBV7-6 with TRBJ2-3, with 9 bases that match TRBD1. This CDR3 has 15 residues. Losses at the gene ends were 4 bases for V and 2 bases for J; bases not matched to a gene: 4. Germline V gene lookup returns CDR1 SGHVS and CDR2 FNYEAQ.